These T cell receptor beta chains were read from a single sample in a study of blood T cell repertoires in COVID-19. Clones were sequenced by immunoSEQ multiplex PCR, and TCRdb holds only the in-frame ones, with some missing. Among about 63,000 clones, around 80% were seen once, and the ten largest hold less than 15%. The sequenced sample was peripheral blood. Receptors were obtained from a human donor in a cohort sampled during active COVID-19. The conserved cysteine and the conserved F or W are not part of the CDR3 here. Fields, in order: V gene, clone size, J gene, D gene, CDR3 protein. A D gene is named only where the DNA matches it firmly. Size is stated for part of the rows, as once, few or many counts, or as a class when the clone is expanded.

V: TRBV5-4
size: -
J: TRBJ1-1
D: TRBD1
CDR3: ASSWGTGGTEAF

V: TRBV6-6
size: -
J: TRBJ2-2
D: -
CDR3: ASSYSSGTGELF

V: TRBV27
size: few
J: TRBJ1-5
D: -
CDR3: ASSSKTTKQPQH

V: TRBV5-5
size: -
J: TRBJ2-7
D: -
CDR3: ASSFHSYEQY

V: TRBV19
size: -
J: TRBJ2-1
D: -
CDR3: ASSIVSSYNEQF

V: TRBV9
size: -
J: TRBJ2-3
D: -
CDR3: ASSVEQVTDTQY

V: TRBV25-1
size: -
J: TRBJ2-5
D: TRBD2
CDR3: ASSGSGTRRGETQY

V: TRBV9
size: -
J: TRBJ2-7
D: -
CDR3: ATRPGLGYEQY

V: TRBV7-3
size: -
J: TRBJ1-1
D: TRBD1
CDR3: ASSLYPPGQRLNTEAF

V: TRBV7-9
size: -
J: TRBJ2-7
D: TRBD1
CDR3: ASSSPGQRTYEQY

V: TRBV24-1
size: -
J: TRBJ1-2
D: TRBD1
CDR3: ATKDREWSYT

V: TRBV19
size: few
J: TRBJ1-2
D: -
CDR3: ASSIDDQGTNYGYT

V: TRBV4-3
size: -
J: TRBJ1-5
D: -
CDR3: ASSQVLDQPQH

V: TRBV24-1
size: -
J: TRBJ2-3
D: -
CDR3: ATGRGDTQY

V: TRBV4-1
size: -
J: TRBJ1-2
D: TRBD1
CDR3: ASSQGPGQGAYYGYT

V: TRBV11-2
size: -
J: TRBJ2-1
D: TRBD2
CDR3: ASSLDTLAGVDEQF

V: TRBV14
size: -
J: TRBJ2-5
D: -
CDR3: ASSPSGKQETQY

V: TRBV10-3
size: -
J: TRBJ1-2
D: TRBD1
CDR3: AISEVPRQGAGYGYT

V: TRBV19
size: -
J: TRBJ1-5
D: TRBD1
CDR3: ASSSISTGTGREAQH

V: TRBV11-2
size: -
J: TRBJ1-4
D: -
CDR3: ASSLDRNEKLF

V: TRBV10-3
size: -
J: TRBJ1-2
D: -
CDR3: AISVATAYGYT

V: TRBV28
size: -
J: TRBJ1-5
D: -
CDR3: ASTPGGGVQPQH

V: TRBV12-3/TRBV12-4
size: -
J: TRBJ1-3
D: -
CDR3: ASSFGNTIY

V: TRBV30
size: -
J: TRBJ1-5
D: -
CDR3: ACGTQHNQPQH

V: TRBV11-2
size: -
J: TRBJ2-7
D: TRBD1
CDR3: ASSFDRGLSYEQY

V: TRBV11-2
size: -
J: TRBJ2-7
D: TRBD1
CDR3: ASRRQGISSYEQY

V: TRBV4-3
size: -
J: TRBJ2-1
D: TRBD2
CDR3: ASSQEATSGRNEQF

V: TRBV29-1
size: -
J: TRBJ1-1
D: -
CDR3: SVVIIGGNTEAF

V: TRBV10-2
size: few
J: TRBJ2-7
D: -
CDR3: ASTPGGEQY

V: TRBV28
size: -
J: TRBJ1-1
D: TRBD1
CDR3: ASRQGGTEAF

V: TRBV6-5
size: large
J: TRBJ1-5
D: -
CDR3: ASSSQGHQPQH

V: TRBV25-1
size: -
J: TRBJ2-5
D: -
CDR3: ASSGRLEAGQETQY

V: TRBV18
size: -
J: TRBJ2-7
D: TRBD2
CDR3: ASSPGTSGPYEQY

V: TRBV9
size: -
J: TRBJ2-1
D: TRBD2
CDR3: ASSVGGRLGNEQF

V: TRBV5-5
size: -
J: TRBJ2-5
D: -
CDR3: ASSLRIRGGETQY

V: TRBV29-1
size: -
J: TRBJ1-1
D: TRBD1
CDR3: SVEADRGLAF

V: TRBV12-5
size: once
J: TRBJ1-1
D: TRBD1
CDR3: ASGKPPGTGGLEAF

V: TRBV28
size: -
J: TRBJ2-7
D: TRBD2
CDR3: ASSLLGGPLYEQY

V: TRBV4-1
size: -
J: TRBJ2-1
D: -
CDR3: ASSQDLPSYNEQF

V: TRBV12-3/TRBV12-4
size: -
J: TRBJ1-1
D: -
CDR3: ASGLNTEAF

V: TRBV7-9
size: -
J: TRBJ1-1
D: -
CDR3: ASSFTGTEAF

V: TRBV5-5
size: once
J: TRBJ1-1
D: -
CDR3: ASSPDGRTEAF

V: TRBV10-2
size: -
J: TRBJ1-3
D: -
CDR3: ASTDPRGSGNTIY

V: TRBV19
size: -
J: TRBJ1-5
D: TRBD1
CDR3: ASSFRTGRSNQPQH